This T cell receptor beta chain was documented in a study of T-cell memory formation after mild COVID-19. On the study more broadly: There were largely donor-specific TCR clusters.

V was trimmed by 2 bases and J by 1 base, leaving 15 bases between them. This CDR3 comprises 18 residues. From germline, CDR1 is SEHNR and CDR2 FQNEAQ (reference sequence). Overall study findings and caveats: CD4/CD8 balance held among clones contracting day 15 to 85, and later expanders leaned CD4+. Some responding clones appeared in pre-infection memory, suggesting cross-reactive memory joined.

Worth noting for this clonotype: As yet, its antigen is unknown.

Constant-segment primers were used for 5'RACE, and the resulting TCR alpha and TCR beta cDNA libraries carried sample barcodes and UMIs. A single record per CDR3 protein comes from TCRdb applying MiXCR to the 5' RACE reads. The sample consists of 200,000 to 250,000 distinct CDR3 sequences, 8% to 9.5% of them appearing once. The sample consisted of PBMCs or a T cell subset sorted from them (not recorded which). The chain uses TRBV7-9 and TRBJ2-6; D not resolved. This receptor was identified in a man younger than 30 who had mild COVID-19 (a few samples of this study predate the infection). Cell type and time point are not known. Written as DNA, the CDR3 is TGTGCCAGCAGCTTAAGCCGTATCGAGGCTTCTGGGGCCAACGTCCTGACTTTC. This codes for CASSLSRIEASGANVLTF.